One sample yielded the 26 T cell receptor beta chains listed below, sequenced in a study of blood T cell repertoires in COVID-19. Assay: immunoSEQ multiplex PCR; the TCRdb copy retains only in-frame clones and omits some. The data show tens of thousands of clones, 80% to 90% seen once. The sequenced sample consisted of peripheral blood. Receptor source: an elderly man with acute or convalescent COVID-19.

The rearrangement joins TRBV6-1 to TRBJ1-5; D is uncertain. Trimming stripped 3 bases from V and 4 bases from J, with 7 bases between. Per the germline V gene, CDR1 is MNHNS and CDR2 is SASEGT. The CDR3 totals 13 residues. The CDR3 sequence: CASSEGRNQPQHF. CDR3 sequence (DNA): TGTGCCAGCAGTGAGGGCCGAAATCAGCCCCAGCATTTT.

The chain joins TRBV18 to TRBJ1-1; 7 nucleotides agree with TRBD1. V shed 5 bases, J shed 8 bases, and the junction held 17 bases outside the gene matches. Germline lookup yields CDR1 KGHSH and CDR2 LQKENI. The CDR3 contains 16 residues. Written as DNA, the CDR3 is TGTGCCAGCTCATCCGACAGGGTGGGTCCTATCGGGGAAGCTTTCTTT. Amino acid sequence: CASSSDRVGPIGEAFF.

The chain recombines TRBV7-9 with TRBJ1-4; D unclear. Germline loops: CDR1 SEHNR, CDR2 FQNEAQ (reference sequence). There are 15 residues in the CDR3. Trimming took off 5 bases at V and 4 bases at J, with 14 bases between the two ends. The CDR3 protein is CASSPNEEGNEKLFF. In DNA, the CDR3 is TGTGCCAGCAGCCCCAACGAGGAGGGTAATGAAAAACTGTTTTTT.

V gene TRBV12-3 or TRBV12-4 combines with J gene TRBJ2-5; D not certain. The CDR3 has 13 amino acids. Deletions cut 3 bases from V and 1 base from J, with 6 bases between. As DNA, the CDR3 is TGTGCCAGCAGTTTCCCTAGCCAAGAGACCCAGTACTTC. Its translation is CASSFPSQETQYF.

The chain's CDR3 is CASSLAVPRGDTQYF. The CDR3 nucleotides read TGTGCCAGCAGCTTAGCTGTTCCCCGGGGGGATACGCAGTATTTT. The genes are TRBV11-2 and TRBJ2-3, with a tentative D call TRBD2 (6 bases). Germline-derived CDR1 and CDR2 are SGHAT and FQNNGV. Trimming shortened V by 1 base and J by 6 bases, and 14 bases separated the two germline ends. This CDR3 is built from 15 residues.

This chain links TRBV6-5 with TRBJ2-7, with a weak D call TRBD2 (6 bases). CDR1 and CDR2 (germline): MNHEY, SVGAGI. V lost 8 bases to trimming and J lost 0 bases, with 14 bases between them. The CDR3 spans 14 residues. CDR3 in DNA: TGTGCCAGCCAGCTCGGGGGTAGCTCCTACGAGCAGTACTTC. Amino acids: CASQLGGSSYEQYF.

The chain links TRBV7-9 to TRBJ2-7; D is unresolved. CDR1 is SEHNR, CDR2 FQNEAQ, per germline (reference sequence). V was pared by 1 base and J by 0 bases, with 7 bases between. The CDR3 consists of 14 residues. DNA for the CDR3: TGTGCCAGCAGCTTAGGGGCCGACTCCTACGAGCAGTACTTC. Residues: CASSLGADSYEQYF.

This chain joins TRBV7-9 and TRBJ1-1, with 8 bases identical to TRBD1. CDR3 length: 14 residues. V shed 5 bases and J 5 bases; nucleotides not matched to a gene: 7. Per the germline V gene, CDR1 is SEHNR and CDR2 is FQNEAQ (reference sequence). The CDR3 nucleotides are TGTGCCAGCAGCCCCAGACAGGGGCGTACTGAAGCTTTCTTT. Translated: CASSPRQGRTEAFF. Together with reference TRBV7-9 and TRBJ1-1, the CDR3 gives the full variable domain: DTGVSQNPRHKITKRGQNVTFRCDPISEHNRLYWYRQTLGQGPEFLTYFQNEAQLEKSRLLSDRFSAERPKGSFSTLEIQRTEQGDSAMYLCASSPRQGRTEAFFGQGTRLTVV.

In the case of this clone: A junction boundary mismatches the germline segment, possibly from a read error. The J gene is TRBJ2-7, the V gene TRBV28; 9 bases fit TRBD1. This CDR3 comprises 12 residues. CDR1 and CDR2 (germline): MDHEN, SYDVKM. CDR3 protein: CASSPDRGGLDF. CDR3 nucleotides: TGTGCCAGCAGCCCTGACAGGGGGGGCTTGGACTTC.

The chain has TRBV7-9 and TRBJ1-5; the D gene is possibly TRBD1 (5 bases). Trimming cost V 3 bases and J 0 bases, with 6 bases left between them. Looked up from germline, CDR1 is SEHNR and CDR2 is FQNEAQ (reference sequence). The CDR3 spans 14 residues. The CDR3 DNA sequence: TGTGCCAGCAGCTTCACAGGTAGCAATCAGCCCCAGCATTTT. Its protein product is CASSFTGSNQPQHF.

The CDR3 DNA follows: TGTGCCAGCACCCTACAGTTATTGAACACTGAAGCTTTCTTT. Protein product: CASTLQLLNTEAFF. The rearrangement joins TRBV6-5 to TRBJ1-1, with D unclear. CDR1 is MNHEY and CDR2 is SVGAGI in the germline V gene. Trimming stripped 7 bases from V and 0 bases from J, with 12 bases between. CDR3 length: 14 residues.

This clone has a single count. DNA for the CDR3: TGTGCCTGGAGTGTGACAGGACCGGGAAAAGTTCATGGCTACACCTTC. Translating it yields CAWSVTGPGKVHGYTF. This chain connects TRBV30 to TRBJ1-2, with D perhaps TRBD1 (6 bases). Trimming removed 0 bases from V and 6 bases from J, with 20 bases in between. The germline V gene encodes CDR1 GTSNPN and CDR2 SVGIG (reference sequence). This CDR3 spans 16 amino acids.

This rearrangement joins TRBV7-8 to TRBJ1-5, with D tentatively TRBD1 (6 bases). Looked up from germline, CDR1 is SGHVS and CDR2 is FQNEAQ. The CDR3 length is 14 residues. Deletions cut 5 bases from V and 3 bases from J, with 11 bases between. The chain's CDR3 is CASSPSGDNQPQHF. The CDR3 bases are TGTGCCAGCAGCCCGTCAGGGGACAATCAGCCCCAGCATTTT.

The count of this clone is one. The chain employs TRBV11-3 and TRBJ2-2; 9 bases match TRBD1. J lost 3 bases, V lost 4 bases, and 3 bases had no gene match. This CDR3 is 15 amino acids long. Germline CDR1 reads SGHNT; CDR2 reads YENEEA. CDR3 sequence: CASSSGQGDTGELFF. CDR3 coding DNA: TGTGCCAGCAGCTCGGGACAGGGAGACACCGGGGAGCTGTTTTTT.

This chain joins TRBV11-3 and TRBJ2-2, with D possibly TRBD2 on 5 matching bases. Germline lookup yields CDR1 SGHNT and CDR2 YENEEA. The CDR3 totals 17 residues. V lost 5 bases, J lost 5 bases, and 21 bases lay in between. CDR3 DNA: TGTGCCAGCAGCACGGACTGGGAAAACCCCACGACCGGGGAGCTGTTTTTT. It yields the protein CASSTDWENPTTGELFF.

This rearrangement joins TRBV5-8 to TRBJ1-1, with D maybe TRBD1 (5 bases). The CDR3 loop spans 16 amino acids. Germline V lookup: CDR1 SGHTS, CDR2 YDEGEE. With 0 bases removed from V and 5 bases from J, the gap between germline ends came to 17 bases. CDR3 sequence reads: CASSLAVLRGGTEAFF. CDR3 coding DNA: TGTGCCAGCAGCTTGGCCGTGCTAAGGGGAGGAACTGAAGCTTTCTTT.

The V and J genes are TRBV5-5 and TRBJ1-4; TRBD1 aligns across 10 bases. Germline V gene data show CDR1 as SGHKS and CDR2 as YYEKEE (reference sequence). CDR3 length: 16 amino acids. With 3 bases clipped from V and 4 bases from J, the junction kept 6 bases outside the gene matches. CDR3 region: CASSWGDRGINEKLFF. In DNA, the CDR3 is TGTGCCAGCAGCTGGGGGGACAGGGGCATTAATGAAAAACTGTTTTTT.

J is TRBJ2-1 and V is TRBV3-1 (or the pseudogene TRBV3-2); D is uncertain. The germline V and J ends were trimmed by 0 bases and 7 bases, with 7 bases remaining between them. This CDR3 region has 13 residues. From germline, CDR1 is LGHDT and CDR2 YNNKEL (reference sequence). The CDR3 DNA is TGTGCCAGCAGCCAAGATAAGAGGAATGAGCAGTTCTTC. It translates to CASSQDKRNEQFF.

This clone appeared once. This chain links TRBV29-1 with TRBJ1-2; D ambiguous. The CDR3 loop spans 16 amino acids. Deletions cut 6 bases from V and 0 bases from J, with 20 bases between. Germline CDR1 is SQVTM and CDR2 is ANQGSEA. CDR3 loop: CSVLTGRPSSNYGYTF. CDR3 nucleotides: TGCAGCGTGTTAACCGGGAGACCATCTTCTAACTATGGCTACACCTTC. Full variable domain (remainder filled in from reference TRBV29-1 and TRBJ1-2): SAVISQKPSRDICQRGTSLTIQCQVDSQVTMMFWYRQQPGQSLTLIATANQGSEATYESGFVIDKFPISRPNLTFSTLTVSNMSPEDSSIYLCSVLTGRPSSNYGYTFGSGTRLTVV.

The V call is TRBV5-1, the J call TRBJ2-1; 7 nucleotides match TRBD1. The CDR3 spans 16 residues. V lost 6 bases, J lost 0 bases, and 9 bases stayed unmatched. Germline V CDR1 and CDR2: SGHRS, YFSETQ. CDR3 DNA: TGCGCCAGCAACCCACAGGGGTGGAGCTCCTACAATGAGCAGTTCTTC. Its protein product is CASNPQGWSSYNEQFF.

The V and J genes are TRBV7-6 and TRBJ2-5, with TRBD1 identical over 8 bases. Losses at the gene ends were 1 base for V and 5 bases for J; bases not matched to a gene: 6. The CDR3 covers 15 residues. The germline V gene has CDR1 SGHVS and CDR2 FNYEAQ. Here the CDR3 reads CASSLGTGIWETQYF. As DNA, the CDR3 is TGTGCCAGCAGCTTAGGGACAGGGATTTGGGAGACCCAGTACTTC.

This sequence joins TRBV27 and TRBJ1-1; D is unclear. CDR1 is MNHEY, CDR2 SMNVEV, per germline (reference sequence). Deletions cut 4 bases from V and 2 bases from J, with 8 bases between. The CDR3 is made up of 13 amino acids. The CDR3 spells CASSSSVNTEAFF. The CDR3 DNA follows: TGTGCCAGCAGTTCATCCGTAAACACTGAAGCTTTCTTT.

The rearrangement links TRBV5-5 to TRBJ1-2; 8 nucleotides align to TRBD1. Germline loops: CDR1 SGHKS, CDR2 YYEKEE (reference sequence). This CDR3 is 15 amino acids long. J gave up 4 bases and V 0 bases, and 5 bases lay outside the gene matches. The DNA for the CDR3 is TGTGCCAGCAGCTTGGAGACAGGGGCCCCCTATGGCTACACCTTC. It translates to CASSLETGAPYGYTF.

V and J are TRBV25-1 and TRBJ2-1; 9 bases align to TRBD1. The length of the CDR3 is 17 residues. V lost 5 bases to trimming and J lost 3 bases; unmatched junction nucleotides: 11. CDR1 is MGHDK, CDR2 SYGVNS, per germline. The CDR3 here is CASSKLYRGLGYNEQFF. DNA for the CDR3: TGTGCCAGCAGTAAGCTCTACAGGGGGCTTGGCTACAATGAGCAGTTCTTC.

This sequence joins TRBV18 and TRBJ2-5, with D maybe TRBD1 (7 bases). The CDR3 totals 12 residues. Trimming pared 9 bases from V and 5 bases from J, leaving 13 bases between. The germline gives CDR1 KGHSH, CDR2 LQKENI. The DNA of the CDR3 is TGTGCCAGTCGGACAGGAGGGGAGACCCAGTACTTC. It is translated as CASRTGGETQYF.

In DNA form, the CDR3 reads TGCAGCGTTGCAGGGACAGCTAATCAGCCCCAGCATTTT. It yields the protein CSVAGTANQPQHF. The chain combines TRBV29-1 with TRBJ1-5; 7 bases are a match to TRBD1. CDR1 and CDR2 from the germline V gene are SQVTM and ANQGSEA. This CDR3 has 13 amino acids. V shed 4 bases and J 4 bases; nucleotides not matched to a gene: 4.